Shown below are 23 T cell receptor beta chains from a single sample sequenced in a study of a mutant IDH1 vaccine in newly diagnosed glioma. Produced via immunoSEQ multiplex PCR; TCRdb's table is partial and in-frame only. The sample yields about 44,000 clones, roughly 79% seen once. Time point meaning: week 35, safety follow-up. Every single dose of the vaccine, 300 ug of mutant IDH1 20-mer peptide, came with topical imiquimod. These receptors' targets are unknown. Sequencing was performed on PBMCs, taken from a glioma patient whose treatment included an IDH1 peptide vaccine. Source of these receptors: a woman in her thirties or forties with glioma. Some clones in this sample may be carry-over from other donors' samples.

CDR3 in amino acids: CASRAMDTEAFF. The CDR3 DNA reads TGTGCCAGCAGGGCGATGGACACTGAAGCTTTCTTT. The J gene is TRBJ1-1, the V gene TRBV6-6; D gene unclear. Trimming took off 6 bases at V and 3 bases at J, with 8 bases between the two ends. The CDR3 is 12 residues long. From germline, CDR1 is MNHNY and CDR2 SVGAGI (reference sequence).

This chain joins TRBV7-2 and TRBJ2-7; tentatively, D is TRBD2 (6 bases). The CDR3 totals 15 residues. V gave up 4 bases and J gave up 3 bases, with 16 bases separating them. CDR1 and CDR2 from the germline V gene are SGHTA and FQGNSA. CDR3 amino acids: CASSWGGGINYEQYF. The CDR3 nucleotides are TGTGCCAGCAGCTGGGGCGGCGGGATCAACTACGAGCAGTACTTC.

This chain links TRBV29-1 with TRBJ2-2; D ambiguous. The CDR3 runs to 14 residues. Trimming removed 5 bases from V and 2 bases from J, with 12 bases in between. CDR1 and CDR2 (germline): SQVTM, ANQGSEA. CDR3 sequence: CSVRAATNTGELFF. CDR3 sequence (DNA): TGCAGCGTTAGGGCCGCCACAAACACCGGGGAGCTGTTTTTT.

The table lists this clone with a count of one. J is TRBJ1-3 and V is TRBV29-1, with D tentatively TRBD1 (5 bases). Trimming stripped 2 bases from V and 3 bases from J, with 8 bases between. The CDR3 is 13 amino acids. Germline loops: CDR1 SQVTM, CDR2 ANQGSEA. The CDR3 nucleotides read TGCAGCGTTGAAAGGGGTGATGGAAACACCATATATTTT. Translating gives CSVERGDGNTIYF.

The V and J genes are TRBV4-3 and TRBJ1-2; D unresolved. Trimming left V 1 base short and J 8 bases short, with 11 bases between. Germline V gene data show CDR1 as LGHNA and CDR2 as YSLEER. This CDR3 is 13 amino acids long. CDR3 sequence: CASSQGRRQGYTF. The CDR3 nucleotides are TGCGCCAGCAGCCAAGGAAGGAGGCAGGGCTACACCTTC.

The V call is TRBV7-9, the J call TRBJ1-1; a possible D gene is TRBD1 (5 bases). This CDR3 is built from 15 residues. Per germline, CDR1 SEHNR and CDR2 FQNEAQ (reference sequence). V lost 4 bases to trimming and J lost 4 bases, with 16 bases between them. DNA of the CDR3: TGTGCCAGCAGCTCCTCAGGGCTCGGAGGCACTGAAGCTTTCTTT. Protein: CASSSSGLGGTEAFF.

CDR3 in amino acids: CASSFPTSLGGRENTEAFF. The CDR3 bases are TGTGCCAGCAGTTTTCCTACTTCACTGGGGGGCAGGGAGAACACTGAAGCTTTCTTT. The rearrangement uses TRBV28 and TRBJ1-1; a weak D match, TRBD1 (6 bases). The V end was cut by 3 bases, the J end by 1 base, with 24 bases between. CDR3 length: 19 amino acids. Germline V CDR1 and CDR2: MDHEN, SYDVKM.

The CDR3, as DNA: TGTGCCAGTAGTCCCCAAACCCCTGGGGCCAACGTCCTGACTTTC. Protein sequence: CASSPQTPGANVLTF. V usage is TRBV19 and J usage is TRBJ2-6; D unclear. In germline, CDR1 is LNHDA, CDR2 SQIVND (reference sequence). Trimming took 5 bases from V and 2 from J, leaving 10 bases between them. There are 15 residues in the CDR3. Full variable domain (missing parts from reference TRBV19 and TRBJ2-6): DGGITQSPKYLFRKEGQNVTLSCEQNLNHDAMYWYRQDPGQGLRLIYYSQIVNDFQKGDIAEGYSVSREKKESFPLTVTSAQKNPTAFYLCASSPQTPGANVLTFGAGSRLTVL.

This clone showed up just a few times. This chain joins TRBV29-1 and TRBJ2-6; TRBD1 matches at 7 bases. Per germline, CDR1 SQVTM and CDR2 ANQGSEA. This CDR3 region has 17 residues. After removal of 6 bases from V and 2 bases from J, the junction contained 13 bases not matched to a gene. CDR3 region: CSVLDREGRTGANVLTF. The DNA for the CDR3 is TGCAGCGTCCTAGACAGGGAAGGTCGCACTGGGGCCAACGTCCTGACTTTC.

Here the CDR3 reads CASSPSGTSTGELFF. In nucleotides, the CDR3 is TGCGCCAGCAGCCCCTCGGGGACCTCAACCGGGGAGCTGTTTTTT. This chain uses TRBV4-1 with TRBJ2-2; either TRBD1 or TRBD2 may supply D (5 bases each). The V end lost 4 bases, the J end lost 5 bases, and 14 bases lay between the germline ends. Germline V CDR1 and CDR2: MGHRA, YSYEKL. This CDR3 comprises 15 residues.

The sample holds one count of this clone. The J gene is TRBJ1-5, the V gene TRBV7-8; weak D call: TRBD1 (5 bases). The CDR3 runs 15 residues. Germline V lookup: CDR1 SGHVS, CDR2 FQNEAQ. With 4 bases removed from V and 3 bases from J, the gap between germline ends came to 13 bases. CDR3 sequence (DNA): TGTGCCAGCAGCTCAGAGCCAGGGTACAATCAGCCCCAGCATTTT. Translating it yields CASSSEPGYNQPQHF.

J is TRBJ2-3 and V is TRBV9; the D is unclear. Germline assignment: CDR1 SGDLS and CDR2 YYNGEE. The V gene lost 0 bases and the J gene lost 6 bases, with 11 bases spanning the gap. There are 14 residues in the CDR3. The DNA of the CDR3 is TGTGCCAGCAGCGTAGAGATCGTTAGGGATACGCAGTATTTT. This sequence encodes CASSVEIVRDTQYF.

The rearrangement uses TRBV6-1 and TRBJ2-5; D is undetermined. This CDR3 contains 13 residues. V dropped 5 bases and J dropped 5 bases, with 12 bases sitting between them. Germline CDR1 is MNHNS and CDR2 is SASEGT. The CDR3 bases are TGTGCCAGCAGTTTGACTGAAAGGGAGACCCAGTACTTC. This codes for CASSLTERETQYF.

This clone was detected a few times. V usage is TRBV29-1 and J usage is TRBJ1-2, with D hard to call. Trimming took off 0 bases at V and 5 bases at J, with 16 bases between the two ends. CDR1 and CDR2 from the germline V gene are SQVTM and ANQGSEA. CDR3 length: 15 amino acids. The DNA for the CDR3 is TGCAGCGTTGAAGATTTGAGTCGGACCGTTTATGGCTACACCTTC. Translating gives CSVEDLSRTVYGYTF.

V gene TRBV27 combines with J gene TRBJ1-6, with D maybe TRBD1 (5 bases). The CDR3 consists of 15 residues. V shed 2 bases and J shed 7 bases, with 12 bases lying between them. Germline V lookup: CDR1 MNHEY, CDR2 SMNVEV (reference sequence). The CDR3 DNA sequence: TGTGCCAGCAGTTTAATAGCAGGGAGCAATTCACCCCTCCACTTT. It specifies CASSLIAGSNSPLHF.

This sequence joins TRBV18 and TRBJ2-5, with 8 positions matching TRBD1. The J call may be incorrect, as the DNA end agrees better with TRBJ2-7. Germline values: CDR1 KGHSH, CDR2 LQKENI. The length of the CDR3 is 15 residues. The CDR3 reads CASSRRTGQGHEQYF. CDR3 DNA sequence: TGTGCCAGCTCACGGCGGACAGGACAGGGCCACGAGCAGTACTTC.

The chain couples TRBV4-3 to TRBJ2-1; D gene uncertain. CDR3 length: 12 residues. V was cut by 0 bases and J by 7 bases, with 4 bases left in between. CDR1 and CDR2 from the germline V gene are LGHNA and YSLEER. The CDR3 sequence is CASSQERNEQFF. CDR3 DNA: TGCGCCAGCAGCCAAGAGAGGAATGAGCAGTTCTTC.

The chain employs TRBV4-1 and TRBJ1-2, with D possibly being TRBD1 (5 bases). The V end was cut by 1 base, the J end by 7 bases, with 16 bases between. Germline V CDR1 and CDR2: MGHRA, YSYEKL. The CDR3 runs to 15 residues. CDR3 coding DNA: TGCGCCAGCAGCCAAGTACAGGACGTACAAATTGGCTACACCTTC. It yields the protein CASSQVQDVQIGYTF.

This clone occurred a few times. The rearrangement uses TRBV2 and TRBJ1-3; D gene ambiguous. The germline V gene encodes CDR1 SNHLY and CDR2 FYNNEI. This CDR3 contains 14 residues. V was shortened by 5 bases and J by 1 base, with 9 bases between the two germline ends. The chain's CDR3 is CASSPEYSGNTIYF. Written as DNA, the CDR3 is TGTGCCAGCAGTCCAGAGTATTCTGGAAACACCATATATTTT.

J is TRBJ2-3 and V is TRBV7-3; unclear D gene. V lost 8 bases and J 6 bases, leaving 18 bases between the germline ends. The germline V gene has CDR1 SGHTA and CDR2 FQGTGA. There are 14 residues in the CDR3. This CDR3 is CASSRARAVDTQYF. CDR3 in DNA: TGTGCCAGCTCCCGAGCGAGAGCTGTGGATACGCAGTATTTT.

This chain uses TRBV6-6 with TRBJ2-5; D unclear. This CDR3 region has 12 residues. V lost 4 bases, J lost 11 bases, and 14 bases lay in between. The germline CDR1 and CDR2 sequences are MNHNY and SVGAGI (reference sequence). The CDR3 is CASSFSSQFQYF. The CDR3 nucleotides read TGTGCCAGCAGTTTTTCCTCGCAGTTTCAGTACTTC.

This chain joins TRBV4-1 and TRBJ1-4; D call uncertain. The germline gives CDR1 MGHRA, CDR2 YSYEKL. The V end was cut by 2 bases, the J end by 8 bases, with 15 bases between. This CDR3 contains 15 residues. This CDR3 reads CASSQILGFAEKLFF. CDR3 bases: TGCGCCAGCAGCCAAATACTCGGGTTTGCGGAAAAACTGTTTTTT.

The chain couples TRBV19 to TRBJ1-5, with D possibly matching TRBD1 (6 bases). This CDR3 has 18 residues. Germline V gives CDR1 LNHDA, CDR2 SQIVND (reference sequence). V lost 1 base and J 2 bases, leaving 18 bases between the germline ends. The chain's CDR3 is CASSIGQGYLSGNQPQHF. CDR3 nucleotides: TGTGCCAGTAGTATAGGGCAGGGGTATCTCTCCGGCAATCAGCCCCAGCATTTT.